This TCR beta chain was identified in a study of blood T cell repertoires in COVID-19. Overall study: COVID-19 samples collected from the United States, Italy and Spain covered acute and convalescent phases.

CDR3 length: 15 residues. The V gene's germline CDR1 is SGHNT and CDR2 YYREEE (reference sequence). Trimming cost V 5 bases and J 3 bases; bases outside gene matches: 8. Authors' data handling: Reference gene primer amplification gave estimated nucleated cell counts. Clones were sequenced by immunoSEQ multiplex PCR, and TCRdb holds only the in-frame ones, with some missing. The V and J calls and clone size come from that table; D and trimming were worked out from the DNA. The table lists about 140,000 clones, 84% of them singletons. The rearrangement links TRBV5-4 to TRBJ2-3, with 8 bases aligning to TRBD1. The receptor's source is a man aged 25 to 40 with COVID-19, enrolled during active disease. The sequencing input was peripheral blood. This CDR3 is CASSLQGVLTDTQYF. The CDR3 DNA follows: TGTGCCAGCAGTTTACAGGGGGTCTTGACAGATACGCAGTATTTT.